This T cell receptor (beta chain) was identified in a study of T cell responses to AZD1222 COVID-19 vaccine (dated by TCRdb to the early 2020s). With regard to the full study: AZD1222 recipients whose second dose came at about 4 weeks and those whose second dose came at about 12 weeks were combined into one group, since spike-specific TCR depth and breadth did not differ between the two schedules. Trial participants were enrolled into age subgroups of 18-55, 56-69 and 70-plus years, which contained 148, 28 and 57 TCR-sequenced participants, respectively. TCR sequencing covered 233 trial participants: nearly 210 given two doses of AZD1222 and 26 given two doses of MenACWY control vaccine. General findings and caveats noted by the study authors: In the small 56-69-year group, the increase in depth fell short of significance, most likely because of low power. Epitopes outside the regions mutated in the B.1.351 and B.1.1.7 variants were reportedly recognized by nearly half of the unique spike-specific TCRs. A significant rise in spike-specific TCR breadth and depth was observed after two AZD1222 doses relative to day 0 and relative to MenACWY recipients. Most participants were white British and females outnumbered males, and the authors suggested that clonal diversity may have been underestimated. Vaccine-associated CD4 TCRs spanned the whole spike protein, with dominant responses in regions 160-218 and 743-854. Conclusions about previously exposed vaccinees were limited because only six AZD1222 recipients were SARS-CoV-2 seropositive at baseline. Because no day 14 peak-response samples were available, the repertoires could be characterized only after the peak T cell response.

The junction carries 12 bases between V and J, which are trimmed by 3 bases and 0 bases respectively. From a lookup of the germline V gene, CDR1 and CDR2 are MDHEN and SYDVKM. From the cysteine through the phenylalanine, the CDR3 covers 15 amino acids. Just the 45-base CDR3 DNA is kept, in frame starting at base 1. Of note for this clone: Its antigen is still unknown. Within one base of it there is no much larger clone, and no base qualities were kept.

The time point label corresponds to: baseline before first vaccination. Samples from vaccinated people were obtained from the UK trials COV001 and COV002, which included a single-blind randomized controlled phase 2/3 trial of AZD1222 (ChAdOx1 nCoV-19) in healthy adults. Trial participant PBMC samples were collected at day 0 and day 28 after the second dose for TCRbeta chain sequencing. The CDR3 regions of human TCRbeta chains were analyzed by immunosequencing. Per the authors' processing: TCRs in the repertoires were matched against a reference library of SARS-CoV-2-specific TCRs that had been generated with the MIRA antigen-specificity platform. Breadth meant the fraction of unique TCRs that were SARS-CoV-2-associated, whereas depth meant the fraction of total T cells that were SARS-CoV-2-associated. Each spike-specific TCR was assigned to its reactive spike region and to a CD4 or CD8 class using the MIRA data. Log10-transformed breadth and depth values were compared by one-way ANOVA with Sidak's multiple comparisons tests. TCRdb re-hosts the immuneACCESS table, in-frame sequences only. Its copies lack some clones; in the studies checked, an unresolved V gene accounts for under half of them, and the cause for the rest is not known. Clone size and V and J calls were adopted from that table, with D and trimming inferred from the DNA. Counted in this sample were roughly 120,000 clones; just under 95% of them appeared once. The ten largest clones take up 2.5% to 3.5% of the sample.

This specimen consisted of peripheral blood, obtained on day 0 of AZD1222 vaccination. This TCR came from an adult in good health. The V and J genes are TRBV28 and TRBJ2-7; the D gene assignment is ambiguous. In nucleotide form, the sequence is TGTGCCAGCAGTTTTTCGGCCGTAAGCTCCTACGAGCAGTACTTC. Translation gives CASSFSAVSSYEQYF.